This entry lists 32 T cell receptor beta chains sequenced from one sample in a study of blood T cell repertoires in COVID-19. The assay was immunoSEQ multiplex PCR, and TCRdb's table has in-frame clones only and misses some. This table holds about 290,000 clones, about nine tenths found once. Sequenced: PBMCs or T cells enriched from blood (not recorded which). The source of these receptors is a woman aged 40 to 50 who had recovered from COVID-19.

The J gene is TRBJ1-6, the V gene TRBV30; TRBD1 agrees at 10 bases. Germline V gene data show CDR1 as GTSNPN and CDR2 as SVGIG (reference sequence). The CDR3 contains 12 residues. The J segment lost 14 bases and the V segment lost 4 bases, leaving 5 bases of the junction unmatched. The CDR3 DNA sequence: TGTGCCTGGACGTGGGACAGGGGTACCCTCCACTTT. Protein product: CAWTWDRGTLHF.

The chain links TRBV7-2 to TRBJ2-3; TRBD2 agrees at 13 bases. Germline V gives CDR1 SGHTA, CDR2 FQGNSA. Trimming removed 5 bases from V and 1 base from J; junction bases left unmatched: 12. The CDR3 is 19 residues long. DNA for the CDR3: TGTGCCAGCAGCCCCAAACTAGCGGGAGGGGATTGGGGCACAGATACGCAGTATTTT. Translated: CASSPKLAGGDWGTDTQYF.

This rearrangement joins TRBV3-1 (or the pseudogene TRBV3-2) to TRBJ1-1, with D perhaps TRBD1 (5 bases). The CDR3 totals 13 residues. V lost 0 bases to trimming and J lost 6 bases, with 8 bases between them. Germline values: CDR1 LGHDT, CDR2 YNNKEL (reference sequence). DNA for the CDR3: TGTGCCAGCAGCCAAGACGGGGGGTCTGAAGCTTTCTTT. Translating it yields CASSQDGGSEAFF.

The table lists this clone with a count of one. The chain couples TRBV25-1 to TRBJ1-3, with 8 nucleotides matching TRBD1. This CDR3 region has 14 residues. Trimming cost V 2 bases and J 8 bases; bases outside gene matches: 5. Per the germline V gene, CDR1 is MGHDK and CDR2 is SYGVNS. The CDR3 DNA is TGTGCCAGCAGTGAACCAACAGGGGGGGACACCATATATTTT. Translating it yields CASSEPTGGDTIYF.

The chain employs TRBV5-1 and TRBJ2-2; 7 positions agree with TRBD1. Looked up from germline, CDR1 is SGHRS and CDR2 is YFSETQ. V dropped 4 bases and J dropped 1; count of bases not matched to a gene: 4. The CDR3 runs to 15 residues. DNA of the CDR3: TGCGCCAGCAGCCTCGACAGGGTGAACACCGGGGAGCTGTTTTTT. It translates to CASSLDRVNTGELFF.

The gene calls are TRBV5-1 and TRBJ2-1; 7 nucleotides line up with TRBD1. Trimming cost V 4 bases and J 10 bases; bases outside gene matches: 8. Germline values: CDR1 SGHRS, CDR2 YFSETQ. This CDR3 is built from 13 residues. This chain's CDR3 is CASSLVRGQEQFF. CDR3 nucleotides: TGCGCCAGCAGCCTGGTTAGGGGACAGGAGCAGTTCTTC.

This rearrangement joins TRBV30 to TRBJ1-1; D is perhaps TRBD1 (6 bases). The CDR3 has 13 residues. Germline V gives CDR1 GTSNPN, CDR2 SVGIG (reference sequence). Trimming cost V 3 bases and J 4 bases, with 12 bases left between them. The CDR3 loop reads CAWRPGEGTEAFF. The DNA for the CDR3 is TGTGCCTGGAGGCCAGGGGAGGGCACTGAAGCTTTCTTT.

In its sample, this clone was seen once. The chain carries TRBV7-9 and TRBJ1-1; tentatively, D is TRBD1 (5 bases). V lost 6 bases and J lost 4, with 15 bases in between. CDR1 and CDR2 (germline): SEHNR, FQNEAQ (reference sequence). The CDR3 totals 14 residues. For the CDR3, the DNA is TGTGCCAGCAGTTCAACGACGGGGGGCACTGAAGCTTTCTTT. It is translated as CASSSTTGGTEAFF.

CDR3 in DNA: TGTGCCAGTAGTACTCCGGGACAGGGAAACCCGTACTACGAGCAGTACTTC. The encoded protein is CASSTPGQGNPYYEQYF. This chain links TRBV19 with TRBJ2-7; 9 nucleotides align to TRBD1. Trimming took 4 bases from V and 3 from J; bases not matched to a gene: 13. This CDR3 has 17 amino acids. Germline V gives CDR1 LNHDA, CDR2 SQIVND (reference sequence).

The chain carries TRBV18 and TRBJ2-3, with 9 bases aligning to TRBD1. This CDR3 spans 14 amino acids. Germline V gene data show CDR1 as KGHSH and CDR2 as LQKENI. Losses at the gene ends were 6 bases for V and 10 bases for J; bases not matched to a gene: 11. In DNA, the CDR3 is TGTGCCAGCTCGTTCCGGGACAGGGATCGGGCGCAGTATTTT. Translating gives CASSFRDRDRAQYF.

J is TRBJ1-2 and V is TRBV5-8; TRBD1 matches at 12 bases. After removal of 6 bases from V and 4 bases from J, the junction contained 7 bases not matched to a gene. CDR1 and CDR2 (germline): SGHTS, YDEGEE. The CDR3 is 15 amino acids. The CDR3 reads CASTSGTGGPYGYTF. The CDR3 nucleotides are TGTGCCAGCACCTCGGGGACAGGGGGCCCCTATGGCTACACCTTC.

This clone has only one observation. CDR3 in amino acids: CASTGLAGGVAQYF. CDR3 in DNA: TGTGCCAGCACTGGGCTAGCGGGGGGGGTGGCCCAGTACTTC. The rearrangement joins TRBV6-5 to TRBJ2-5; 12 bases agree with TRBD2. CDR1 and CDR2 (germline): MNHEY, SVGAGI. The CDR3 extends over 14 amino acids. The junction had 9 bases not matched to a gene; V was cut back by 7 bases and J by 9 bases.

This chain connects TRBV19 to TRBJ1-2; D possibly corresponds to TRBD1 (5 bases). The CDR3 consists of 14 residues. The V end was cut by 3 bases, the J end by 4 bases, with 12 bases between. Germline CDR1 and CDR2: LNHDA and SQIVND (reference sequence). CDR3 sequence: CASSMEGRGYGYTF. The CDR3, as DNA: TGTGCCAGTAGTATGGAGGGGCGAGGCTATGGCTACACCTTC.

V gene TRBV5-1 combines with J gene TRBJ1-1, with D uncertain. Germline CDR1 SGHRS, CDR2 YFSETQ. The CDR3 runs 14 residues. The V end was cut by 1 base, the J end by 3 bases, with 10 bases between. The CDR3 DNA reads TGCGCCAGCAGCTTGCGACCGGGAGACACTGAAGCTTTCTTT. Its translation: CASSLRPGDTEAFF. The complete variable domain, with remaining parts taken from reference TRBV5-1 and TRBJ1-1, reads KAGVTQTPRYLIKTRGQQVTLSCSPISGHRSVSWYQQTPGQGLQFLFEYFSETQRNKGNFPGRFSGRQFSNSRSEMNVSTLELGDSALYLCASSLRPGDTEAFFGQGTRLTVV.

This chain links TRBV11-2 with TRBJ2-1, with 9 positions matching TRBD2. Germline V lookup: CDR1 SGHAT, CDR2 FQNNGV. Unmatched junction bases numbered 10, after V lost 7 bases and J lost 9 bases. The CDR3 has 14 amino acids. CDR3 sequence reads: CASTPGREGREQFF. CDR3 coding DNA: TGTGCCAGCACCCCGGGGCGGGAGGGCCGTGAGCAGTTCTTC.

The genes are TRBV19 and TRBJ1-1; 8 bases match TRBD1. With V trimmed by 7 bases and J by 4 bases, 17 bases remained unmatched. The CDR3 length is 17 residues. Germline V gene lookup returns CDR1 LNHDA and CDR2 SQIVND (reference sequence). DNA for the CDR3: TGTGCCAGTACCCCGAGGACAGGGCGGCAGATGACCACTGAAGCTTTCTTT. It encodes CASTPRTGRQMTTEAFF.

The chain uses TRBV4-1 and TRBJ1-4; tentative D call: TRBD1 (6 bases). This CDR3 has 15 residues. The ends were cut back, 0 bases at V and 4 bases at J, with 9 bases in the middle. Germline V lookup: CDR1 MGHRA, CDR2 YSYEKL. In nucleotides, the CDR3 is TGCGCCAGCAGCCAAGAGACAGGCGGTAATGAAAAACTGTTTTTT. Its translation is CASSQETGGNEKLFF.

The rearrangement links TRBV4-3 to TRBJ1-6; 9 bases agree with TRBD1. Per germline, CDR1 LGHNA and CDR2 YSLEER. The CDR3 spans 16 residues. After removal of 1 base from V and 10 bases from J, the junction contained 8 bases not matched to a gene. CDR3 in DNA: TGCGCCAGCAGCCAAGCTAGGGGGACAGGGACCTCACCCCTCCACTTT. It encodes CASSQARGTGTSPLHF.

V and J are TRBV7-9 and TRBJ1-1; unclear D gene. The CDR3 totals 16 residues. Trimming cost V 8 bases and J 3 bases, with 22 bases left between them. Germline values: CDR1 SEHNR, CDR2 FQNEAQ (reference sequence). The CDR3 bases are TGTGCCAGCTCCCCGGAGGGCGCCTCAGAGGACACTGAAGCTTTCTTT. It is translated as CASSPEGASEDTEAFF.

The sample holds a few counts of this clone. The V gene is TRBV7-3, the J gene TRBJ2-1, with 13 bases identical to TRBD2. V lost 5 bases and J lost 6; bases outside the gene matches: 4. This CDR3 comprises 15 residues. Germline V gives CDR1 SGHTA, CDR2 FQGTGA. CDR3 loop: CASSRGTSGVNEQFF. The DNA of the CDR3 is TGTGCCAGCAGCCGAGGGACTAGCGGGGTCAATGAGCAGTTCTTC.

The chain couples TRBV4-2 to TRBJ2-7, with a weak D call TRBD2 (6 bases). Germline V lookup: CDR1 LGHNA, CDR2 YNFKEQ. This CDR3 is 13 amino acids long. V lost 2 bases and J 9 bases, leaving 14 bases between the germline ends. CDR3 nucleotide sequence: TGTGCCAGCAGCCAAAGGATAGGGGACTCGCAGTACTTC. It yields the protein CASSQRIGDSQYF.

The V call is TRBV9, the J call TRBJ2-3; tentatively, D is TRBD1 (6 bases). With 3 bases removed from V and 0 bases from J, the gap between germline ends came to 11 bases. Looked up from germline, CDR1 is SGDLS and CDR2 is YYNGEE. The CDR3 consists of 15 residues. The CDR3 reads CASSAQGYSTDTQYF. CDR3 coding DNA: TGTGCCAGCAGCGCCCAGGGGTATAGCACAGATACGCAGTATTTT.

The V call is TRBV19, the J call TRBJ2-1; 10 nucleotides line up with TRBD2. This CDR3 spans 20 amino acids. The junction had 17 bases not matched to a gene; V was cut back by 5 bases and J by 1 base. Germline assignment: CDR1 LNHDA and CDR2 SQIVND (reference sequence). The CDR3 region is CASSPLALTGLADSYNEQFF. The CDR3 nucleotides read TGTGCCAGTAGTCCCTTAGCTTTGACCGGACTAGCGGATTCCTACAATGAGCAGTTCTTC.

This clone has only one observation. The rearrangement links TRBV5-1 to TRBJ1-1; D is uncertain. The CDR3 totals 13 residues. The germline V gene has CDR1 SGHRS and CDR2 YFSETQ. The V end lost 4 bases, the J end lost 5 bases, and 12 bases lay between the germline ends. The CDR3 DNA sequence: TGCGCCAGCAGCACACCAGGTCGGACTGAAGCTTTCTTT. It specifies CASSTPGRTEAFF. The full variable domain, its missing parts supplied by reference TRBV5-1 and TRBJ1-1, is KAGVTQTPRYLIKTRGQQVTLSCSPISGHRSVSWYQQTPGQGLQFLFEYFSETQRNKGNFPGRFSGRQFSNSRSEMNVSTLELGDSALYLCASSTPGRTEAFFGQGTRLTVV.

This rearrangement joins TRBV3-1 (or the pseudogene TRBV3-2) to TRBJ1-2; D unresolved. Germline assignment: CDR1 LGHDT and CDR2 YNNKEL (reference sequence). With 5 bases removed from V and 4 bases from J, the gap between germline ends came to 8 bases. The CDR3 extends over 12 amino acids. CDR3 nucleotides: TGTGCCAGCAGCAGGGAGGGCTATGGCTACACCTTC. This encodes CASSREGYGYTF.

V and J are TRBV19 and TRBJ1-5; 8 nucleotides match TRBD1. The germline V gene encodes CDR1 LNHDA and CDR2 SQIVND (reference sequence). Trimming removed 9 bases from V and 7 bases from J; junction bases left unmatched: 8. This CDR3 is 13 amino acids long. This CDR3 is CASSQGARQPQHF. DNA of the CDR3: TGTGCCAGCTCCCAGGGGGCAAGACAGCCCCAGCATTTT.

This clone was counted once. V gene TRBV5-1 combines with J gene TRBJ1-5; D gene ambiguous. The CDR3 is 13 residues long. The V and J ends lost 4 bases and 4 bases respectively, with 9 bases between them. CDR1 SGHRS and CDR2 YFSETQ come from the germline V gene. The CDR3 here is CASSDGLNQPQHF. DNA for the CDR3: TGCGCCAGCAGCGATGGCCTGAATCAGCCCCAGCATTTT.

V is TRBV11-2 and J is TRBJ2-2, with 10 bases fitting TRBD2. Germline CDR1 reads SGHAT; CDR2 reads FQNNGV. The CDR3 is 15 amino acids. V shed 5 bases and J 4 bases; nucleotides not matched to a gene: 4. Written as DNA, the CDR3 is TGTGCCAGCAGCCGAACTAGCGGGACCACCGGGGAGCTGTTTTTT. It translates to CASSRTSGTTGELFF.

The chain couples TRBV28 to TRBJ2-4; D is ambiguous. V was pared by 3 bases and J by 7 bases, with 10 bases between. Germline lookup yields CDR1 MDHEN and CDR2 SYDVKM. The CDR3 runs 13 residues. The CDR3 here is CASSFGLWNIQYF. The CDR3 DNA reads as TGTGCCAGCAGTTTCGGTTTATGGAACATTCAGTACTTC.

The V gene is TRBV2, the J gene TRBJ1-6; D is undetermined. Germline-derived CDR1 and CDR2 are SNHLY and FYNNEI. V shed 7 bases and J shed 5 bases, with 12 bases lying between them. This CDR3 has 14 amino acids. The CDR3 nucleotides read TGTGCCAGCACAACTTGGCGGAATAATTCACCCCTCCACTTT. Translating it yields CASTTWRNNSPLHF.

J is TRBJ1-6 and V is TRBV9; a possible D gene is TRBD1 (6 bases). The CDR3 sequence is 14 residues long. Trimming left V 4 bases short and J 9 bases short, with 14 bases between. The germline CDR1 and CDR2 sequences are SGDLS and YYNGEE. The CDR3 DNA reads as TGTGCCAGCAGCTTTTACAGGGATGGTTCACCCCTCCACTTT. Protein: CASSFYRDGSPLHF.

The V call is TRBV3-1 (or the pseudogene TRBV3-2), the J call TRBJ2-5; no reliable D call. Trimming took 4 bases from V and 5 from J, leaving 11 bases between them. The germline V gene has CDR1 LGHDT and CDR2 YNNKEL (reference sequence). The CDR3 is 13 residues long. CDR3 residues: CASSLSTVETQYF. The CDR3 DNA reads TGTGCCAGCAGCCTTTCCACGGTCGAGACCCAGTACTTC.